The 24 T cell receptor beta chains below come from one sample, sequenced in a study of blood T cell repertoires in COVID-19. Method: immunoSEQ multiplex PCR; TCRdb's copy keeps in-frame clones and lacks some. The table has about 60,000 clones, around 79% seen once. What was sequenced was peripheral blood. These receptors were taken from a human donor in a cohort sampled during active COVID-19.

J is TRBJ2-7 and V is TRBV11-2, with D perhaps matching TRBD1 (5 bases). The V gene's germline CDR1 is SGHAT and CDR2 FQNNGV. Trimming stripped 5 bases from V and 2 bases from J, with 16 bases between. The CDR3 is 15 residues long. The DNA of the CDR3 is TGTGCCAGCAGCCCTAACTCTGTGACAGCCTACGAGCAGTACTTC. This gives the protein CASSPNSVTAYEQYF. Supplemented by reference TRBV11-2 and TRBJ2-7, the full variable domain reads EAGVAQSPRYKIIEKRQSVAFWCNPISGHATLYWYQQILGQGPKLLIQFQNNGVVDDSQLPKDRFSAERLKGVDSTLKIQPAKLEDSAVYLCASSPNSVTAYEQYFGPGTRLTVT.

The chain employs TRBV18 and TRBJ2-5; 7 bases line up with TRBD1. The germline V gene has CDR1 KGHSH and CDR2 LQKENI. The CDR3 sequence is 14 residues long. Trimming cost V 4 bases and J 1 base; bases outside gene matches: 3. This CDR3 reads CASSRDRIQETQYF. CDR3 DNA sequence: TGTGCCAGCTCACGGGACAGAATCCAAGAGACCCAGTACTTC.

This clone was observed once. The gene calls are TRBV15 and TRBJ2-2; D gene uncertain. CDR1 and CDR2 from the germline V gene are LNHNV and YYDKDF (reference sequence). V was shortened by 3 bases and J by 7 bases, with 9 bases between the two germline ends. The CDR3 contains 13 residues. CDR3 nucleotides: TGTGCCACCAGCAGCGGTGTCGGCGGGGAGCTGTTTTTT. It translates to CATSSGVGGELFF.

The rearrangement links TRBV15 to TRBJ1-1; D perhaps matches TRBD1 (6 bases). V gave up 3 bases and J gave up 1 base, with 9 bases separating them. Germline lookup yields CDR1 LNHNV and CDR2 YYDKDF (reference sequence). The CDR3 spans 14 residues. The CDR3 here is CATSSGQPNTEAFF. The CDR3 nucleotides read TGTGCCACCAGCAGTGGACAGCCGAACACTGAAGCTTTCTTT.

The chain links TRBV19 to TRBJ2-1, with 8 bases identical to TRBD2. There are 15 residues in the CDR3. Germline V lookup: CDR1 LNHDA, CDR2 SQIVND (reference sequence). V shed 6 bases, J shed 7 bases, and the junction held 11 bases outside the gene matches. CDR3 protein: CASSPGLASPNEQFF. As DNA, the CDR3 is TGTGCCAGTAGCCCCGGACTAGCCTCTCCTAATGAGCAGTTCTTC.

This chain uses TRBV28 with TRBJ1-2; TRBD1 might be the D (5 bases). V lost 6 bases to trimming and J lost 4 bases, with 9 bases between them. Germline V lookup: CDR1 MDHEN, CDR2 SYDVKM. The CDR3 loop spans 12 amino acids. The CDR3 DNA reads as TGTGCCAGCAGGACAGCAGCCTATGGCTACACCTTC. Residues: CASRTAAYGYTF.

V gene TRBV16 combines with J gene TRBJ1-1; 9 bases are shared with TRBD1. The CDR3 sequence is 15 residues long. Trimming cost V 4 bases and J 5 bases; bases outside gene matches: 8. Germline V CDR1 and CDR2: KGHSY, FQNENV. CDR3 DNA: TGTGCCAGCAGCCTCCCGACAGGGGGTAAGACTGAAGCTTTCTTT. Protein product: CASSLPTGGKTEAFF.

The V gene is TRBV7-2, the J gene TRBJ2-3; possibly TRBD2 for D (6 bases). This CDR3 comprises 14 residues. The germline V and J ends were trimmed by 6 bases and 2 bases, with 12 bases remaining between them. Germline V gene data show CDR1 as SGHTA and CDR2 as FQGNSA. Here the CDR3 reads CASRGRGNTDTQYF. CDR3 nucleotide sequence: TGTGCCAGCAGAGGTCGCGGGAACACAGATACGCAGTATTTT.

The chain combines TRBV11-3 with TRBJ2-2; D gene uncertain. The V end was cut by 5 bases, the J end by 6 bases, with 7 bases between. Germline V CDR1 and CDR2: SGHNT, YENEEA. The CDR3 is 12 amino acids. The CDR3 bases are TGTGCCAGCAGCCGTTCTCCCGGGGAGCTGTTTTTT. As protein: CASSRSPGELFF.

The chain has TRBV5-4 and TRBJ2-7; D gene unclear. The CDR3 contains 14 residues. Looked up from germline, CDR1 is SGHNT and CDR2 is YYREEE (reference sequence). Trimming took off 1 base at V and 0 bases at J, with 8 bases between the two ends. The CDR3 coding sequence is TGTGCCAGCAGCTTGTCTACGGGCTCCTACGAGCAGTACTTC. This codes for CASSLSTGSYEQYF.

The chain is built from TRBV6-5 and TRBJ2-3; 9 nucleotides match TRBD2. The CDR3 is 15 amino acids. The V segment lost 4 bases and the J segment 7 bases; nucleotides outside the gene matches: 9. The germline V gene has CDR1 MNHEY and CDR2 SVGAGI. The CDR3 reads CASSLLAGNFNTQYF. CDR3 bases: TGTGCCAGCAGTTTGCTAGCGGGAAATTTTAATACGCAGTATTTT.

The CDR3 loop reads CASSLDSVQETQYF. DNA of the CDR3: TGTGCCAGCAGCTTAGACTCGGTCCAAGAGACCCAGTACTTC. V and J are TRBV7-2 and TRBJ2-5; the D is unclear. The CDR3 is made up of 14 amino acids. Germline V lookup: CDR1 SGHTA, CDR2 FQGNSA. Trimming pared 1 base from V and 1 base from J, leaving 7 bases between.

The CDR3: CASSPGLRVNEQFF. As DNA, the CDR3 is TGTGCCAGCTCCCCGGGACTTAGAGTTAATGAGCAGTTCTTC. The chain recombines TRBV14 with TRBJ2-1; D perhaps matches TRBD2 (6 bases). Trimming shortened V by 8 bases and J by 7 bases, and 18 bases separated the two germline ends. The CDR3 is made up of 14 amino acids. Germline V gene data show CDR1 as SGHDN and CDR2 as FVKESK.

This clone was found a few times. The rearrangement uses TRBV19 and TRBJ1-1, with TRBD1 as a possible D gene (6 bases). This CDR3 region has 14 residues. The V and J ends lost 5 bases and 0 bases respectively, with 10 bases between them. Germline V CDR1 and CDR2: LNHDA, SQIVND (reference sequence). The CDR3 DNA is TGTGCCAGTAGTCCGGACAGTTTGAACACTGAAGCTTTCTTT. It translates to CASSPDSLNTEAFF. Complete variable domain (other parts from reference TRBV19 and TRBJ1-1): DGGITQSPKYLFRKEGQNVTLSCEQNLNHDAMYWYRQDPGQGLRLIYYSQIVNDFQKGDIAEGYSVSREKKESFPLTVTSAQKNPTAFYLCASSPDSLNTEAFFGQGTRLTVV.

The genes are TRBV6-5 and TRBJ2-1; D perhaps matches TRBD2 (5 bases). The V end lost 6 bases, the J end lost 7 bases, and 13 bases lay between the germline ends. The CDR3 contains 13 residues. CDR1 MNHEY and CDR2 SVGAGI come from the germline V gene. Here the CDR3 reads CASRLDPDNEQFF. CDR3 nucleotides: TGTGCCAGCAGACTAGACCCGGATAATGAGCAGTTCTTC.

The chain combines TRBV7-8 with TRBJ2-3; D might be TRBD2 (5 bases). The CDR3 runs 15 residues. V lost 5 bases, J lost 1 base, and 13 bases lay in between. Germline lookup yields CDR1 SGHVS and CDR2 FQNEAQ. In nucleotides, the CDR3 is TGTGCCAGCAGCCCTAACTCCGGGGGCACAGATACGCAGTATTTT. Protein: CASSPNSGGTDTQYF.

The rearrangement joins TRBV18 to TRBJ2-1; TRBD1 matches at 9 bases. V lost 4 bases and J lost 8; bases outside the gene matches: 9. Germline values: CDR1 KGHSH, CDR2 LQKENI. CDR3 length equals 15 residues. This CDR3 is CASSQPGQGIHEQFF. The CDR3 DNA reads as TGTGCCAGCTCACAACCGGGACAGGGTATCCATGAGCAGTTCTTC.

This chain links TRBV19 with TRBJ2-3; 8 bases align to TRBD1. The germline CDR1 and CDR2 sequences are LNHDA and SQIVND (reference sequence). V lost 3 bases and J lost 4; bases outside the gene matches: 9. This CDR3 has 16 amino acids. CDR3 DNA: TGTGCCAGTAGTATGGTTGGGACAGGAGGTGCAGATACGCAGTATTTT. Encoded protein: CASSMVGTGGADTQYF. The full variable domain, rest sourced from reference TRBV19 and TRBJ2-3, is DGGITQSPKYLFRKEGQNVTLSCEQNLNHDAMYWYRQDPGQGLRLIYYSQIVNDFQKGDIAEGYSVSREKKESFPLTVTSAQKNPTAFYLCASSMVGTGGADTQYFGPGTRLTVL.

This sequence joins TRBV28 and TRBJ2-2, with D tentatively TRBD2 (6 bases). The CDR3 is made up of 15 amino acids. V was cut by 4 bases and J by 4 bases, with 13 bases left in between. The germline gives CDR1 MDHEN, CDR2 SYDVKM. CDR3: CASSSRDWSTGELFF. The CDR3 DNA follows: TGTGCCAGCAGTTCCCGGGACTGGAGCACCGGGGAGCTGTTTTTT.

The chain employs TRBV6-5 and TRBJ2-7; TRBD2 is a possible D gene (7 bases). The germline CDR1 and CDR2 sequences are MNHEY and SVGAGI. The CDR3 contains 14 residues. V was cut by 10 bases and J by 5 bases, with 21 bases left in between. CDR3 loop: CATKGGGRVNEQYF. CDR3 sequence (DNA): TGTGCCACCAAAGGGGGGGGCAGGGTTAACGAGCAGTACTTC.

This clone has only a few counts. The chain carries TRBV6-5 and TRBJ2-7; no definite D call. Germline-derived CDR1 and CDR2 are MNHEY and SVGAGI. There are 13 residues in the CDR3. The V end was cut by 5 bases, the J end by 3 bases, with 11 bases between. CDR3 region: CASSPDNFYEQYF. The CDR3 DNA sequence: TGTGCCAGCAGTCCTGACAACTTCTACGAGCAGTACTTC.

The gene calls are TRBV28 and TRBJ2-7; perhaps TRBD2 as D (6 bases). Per the germline V gene, CDR1 is MDHEN and CDR2 is SYDVKM. V lost 10 bases to trimming and J lost 2 bases, with 15 bases between them. CDR3 length: 13 amino acids. In DNA, the CDR3 is TGTGCCACCCTGGCGGGGCATACCTACGAGCAGTACTTC. This encodes CATLAGHTYEQYF.

A few counts support this clone. The V call is TRBV9, the J call TRBJ2-6; TRBD2 matches 11 bases. The CDR3 runs 19 residues. CDR1 is SGDLS and CDR2 is YYNGEE in the germline V gene. The V and J ends lost 3 bases and 0 bases, in that order; junction bases with no gene match: 8. CDR3 residues: CASSGVGLAGRSGANVLTF. CDR3 sequence (DNA): TGTGCCAGCAGCGGGGTAGGACTAGCGGGCCGCTCTGGGGCCAACGTCCTGACTTTC.

In its sample, this clone was seen many times. The chain employs TRBV27 and TRBJ2-5; tentative D call: TRBD2 (5 bases). The CDR3 is 12 residues long. Trimming took off 8 bases at V and 2 bases at J, with 9 bases between the two ends. Germline V gives CDR1 MNHEY, CDR2 SMNVEV (reference sequence). CDR3: CASSDYQETQYF. DNA of the CDR3: TGTGCCAGCTCCGACTATCAAGAGACCCAGTACTTC.